This T cell receptor (beta chain) was sequenced for a study of T cells in Graves' hyperthyroidism and ophthalmopathy. As regards this clonotype: The junction departs from germline at one end; a sequencing error may be responsible.

Amplified TCR beta CDR3 regions derived from RNA transcripts. The TCR CDR3 was amplified in a first-round RT-PCR using the HTBI primer set. TCRdb reprocessed the multiplex PCR reads with MiXCR, giving one entry per CDR3 protein. The repertoire includes some 800,000 distinct CDR3 sequences, roughly 40% of them detected once, and 7% to 10% sits in the top ten. The source of this sequence is a man aged 18 to 29 with Graves' hyperthyroidism. The specimen sequenced was blood.

The CDR3 here is CASSQDQGTQYF. DNA of the CDR3: TGTGCCAGCAGCCAAGATCAAGGGACCCAGTACTTC. The V call is TRBV7-2, the J call TRBJ2-5; no firm D call. Per germline, CDR1 SGHTA and CDR2 FQGNSA. This CDR3 region has 12 residues.